The clone carrying this T cell receptor beta chain has only a few counts. Per the germline V gene, CDR1 is LGHDT and CDR2 is YNNKEL (reference sequence). There are 11 residues in the CDR3. In patients aged 18 to 65, hyperthyroidism was newly diagnosed, with duration under 2 months. The data derive from a study of T cells in Graves' hyperthyroidism and ophthalmopathy. The wider study: Before treatment of any kind, peripheral blood was taken at initial diagnosis.

RNA transcripts gave rise to amplified TCR beta CDR3 regions. The primer set for the first-round RT-PCR of the TCR CDR3 was HTBI. Via MiXCR, TCRdb re-called the multiplex PCR reads, giving one row per CDR3 protein. This repertoire shows roughly 710,000 distinct CDR3 sequences, roughly a third found once; its top ten account for about a third. The clonotype was recovered from a woman between 40 and 55 years old with Graves' hyperthyroidism. J is TRBJ2-7 and V is TRBV3-1; D may be TRBD1 or TRBD2 (5 bases each). Material: blood. Here the CDR3 reads CGAGSPLEQYF. The CDR3 coding sequence is TGTGGGGCAGGGAGCCCCCTCGAGCAGTACTTC.